This entry features one T cell receptor beta chain sequence. Its antigen is unknown. The data belong to a study of cytomegalovirus exposure and HLA in healthy donors. Study in general: An analysis done earlier identified about 120 million unique TCR beta sequences from about 180 million T cells. Study-level findings and limits: A later analysis reported that several of the most significant clusters appeared to be linked to common viral pathogens, among them Epstein-Barr virus. A prior analysis recorded that most TCR beta V segments were productive about 90% or about 30% of the time.

The PCR employed 60 Vbeta primers together with 13 Jbeta primers. Profiled with immunoSEQ multiplex PCR; TCRdb holds only in-frame clones, not every one. The data show 150,000 to 200,000 clones, 80% seen once. Trimming left V 3 bases short and J 8 bases short, with 15 bases between. CDR3 length: 14 amino acids. CDR1 is MNHEY and CDR2 is SVGAGI in the germline V gene. Specimen: PBMCs. The sequence was collected from a man aged 25 to 40 in good health and CMV-seropositive. The genes are TRBV6-5 and TRBJ2-3, with D tentatively TRBD2 (5 bases). The CDR3 sequence is CASSYEGRVGTQYF. The DNA of the CDR3 is TGTGCCAGCAGTTATGAGGGTCGTGTAGGTACGCAGTATTTT.